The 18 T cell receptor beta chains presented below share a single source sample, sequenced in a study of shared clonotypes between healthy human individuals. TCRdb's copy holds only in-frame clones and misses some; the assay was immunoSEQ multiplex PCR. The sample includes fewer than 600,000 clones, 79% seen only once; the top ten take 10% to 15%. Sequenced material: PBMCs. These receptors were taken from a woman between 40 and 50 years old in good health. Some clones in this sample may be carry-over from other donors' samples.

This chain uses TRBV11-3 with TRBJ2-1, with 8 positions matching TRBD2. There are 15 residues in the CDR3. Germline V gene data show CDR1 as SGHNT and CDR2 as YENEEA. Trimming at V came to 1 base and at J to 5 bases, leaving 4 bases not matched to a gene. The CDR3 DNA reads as TGTGCCAGCAGCTTAGCTGGGACTAGAGACAATGAGCAGTTCTTC. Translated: CASSLAGTRDNEQFF.

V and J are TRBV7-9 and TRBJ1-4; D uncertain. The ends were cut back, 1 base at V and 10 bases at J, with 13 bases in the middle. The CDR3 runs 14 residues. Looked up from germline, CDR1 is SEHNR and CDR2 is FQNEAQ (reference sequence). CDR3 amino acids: CASSLEAGGGKLFF. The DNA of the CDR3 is TGTGCCAGCAGCTTAGAGGCCGGTGGTGGAAAACTGTTTTTT.

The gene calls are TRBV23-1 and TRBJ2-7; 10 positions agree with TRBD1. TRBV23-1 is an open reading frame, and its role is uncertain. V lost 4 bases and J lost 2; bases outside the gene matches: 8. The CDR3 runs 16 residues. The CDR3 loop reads CASSRTGQGGAYEQYF. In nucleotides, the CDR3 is TGCGCCAGCAGTCGAACCGGACAGGGGGGAGCCTACGAGCAGTACTTC.

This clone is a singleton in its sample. CDR3 sequence reads: CASSQGLAGANEQFF. For the CDR3, the DNA is TGTGCCAGTAGTCAGGGACTAGCGGGAGCAAATGAGCAGTTCTTC. The chain links TRBV19 to TRBJ2-1, with 14 bases fitting TRBD2. Trimming took 5 bases from V and 7 from J; bases not matched to a gene: 4. Germline V lookup: CDR1 LNHDA, CDR2 SQIVND (reference sequence). The CDR3 has 15 residues.

In DNA form, the CDR3 reads TGTGCCAGCAGCTCCCAGAGAGGGATTAGTAACACTGAAGCTTTCTTT. Protein sequence: CASSSQRGISNTEAFF. The chain carries TRBV9 and TRBJ1-1; D gene uncertain. The CDR3 consists of 16 residues. The germline gives CDR1 SGDLS, CDR2 YYNGEE. V was clipped by 4 bases and J by 2 bases, with 18 bases between them.

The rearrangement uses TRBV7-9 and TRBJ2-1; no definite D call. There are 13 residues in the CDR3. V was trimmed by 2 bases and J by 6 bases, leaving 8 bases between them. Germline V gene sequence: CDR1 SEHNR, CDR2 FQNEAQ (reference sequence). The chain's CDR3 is CASSLSSFNEQFF. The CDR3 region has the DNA TGTGCCAGCAGCTTAAGTAGCTTCAATGAGCAGTTCTTC.

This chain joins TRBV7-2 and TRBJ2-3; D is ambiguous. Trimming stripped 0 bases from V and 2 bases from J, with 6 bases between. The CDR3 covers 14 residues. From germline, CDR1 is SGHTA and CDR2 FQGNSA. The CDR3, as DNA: TGTGCCAGCAGCTTAGCTCCCGCCACAGATACGCAGTATTTT. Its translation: CASSLAPATDTQYF. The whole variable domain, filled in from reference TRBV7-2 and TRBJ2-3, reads GAGVSQSPSNKVTEKGKDVELRCDPISGHTALYWYRQSLGQGLEFLIYFQGNSAPDKSGLPSDRFSAERTGGSVSTLTIQRTQQEDSAVYLCASSLAPATDTQYFGPGTRLTVL.

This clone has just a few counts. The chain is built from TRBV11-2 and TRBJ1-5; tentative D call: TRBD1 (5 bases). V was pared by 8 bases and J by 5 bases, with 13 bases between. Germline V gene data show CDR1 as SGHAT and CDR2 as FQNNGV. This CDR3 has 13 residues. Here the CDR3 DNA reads TGTGCCAGCTCCTGGACACCCGATCAGCCCCAGCATTTT. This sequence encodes CASSWTPDQPQHF.

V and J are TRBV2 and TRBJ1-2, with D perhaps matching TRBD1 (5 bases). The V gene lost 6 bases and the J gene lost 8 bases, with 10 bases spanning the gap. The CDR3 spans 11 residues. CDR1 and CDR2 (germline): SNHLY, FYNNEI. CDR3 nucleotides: TGTGCCAGCAGGGACAAAGGAGGCTACACCTTC. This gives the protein CASRDKGGYTF.

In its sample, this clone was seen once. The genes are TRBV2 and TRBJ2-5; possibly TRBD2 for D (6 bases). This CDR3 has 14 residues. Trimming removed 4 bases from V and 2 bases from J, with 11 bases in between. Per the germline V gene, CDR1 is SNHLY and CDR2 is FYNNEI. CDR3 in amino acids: CASSGWTTQETQYF. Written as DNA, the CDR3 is TGTGCCAGCAGTGGGTGGACTACACAAGAGACCCAGTACTTC.

CDR3 residues: CASSPPSGGTGNTIYF. The CDR3 DNA is TGTGCCAGCTCACCACCTTCAGGGGGAACTGGAAACACCATATATTTT. The rearrangement links TRBV18 to TRBJ1-3; 7 bases align to TRBD1. J lost 2 bases, V lost 0 bases, and 4 bases had no gene match. The CDR3 runs to 16 residues. In germline, CDR1 is KGHSH, CDR2 LQKENI.

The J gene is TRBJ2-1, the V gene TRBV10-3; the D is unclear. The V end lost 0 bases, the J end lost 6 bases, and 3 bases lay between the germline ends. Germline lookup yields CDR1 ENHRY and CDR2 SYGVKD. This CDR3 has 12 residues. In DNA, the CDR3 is TGTGCCATCAGTGAGTCGGCCAATGAGCAGTTCTTC. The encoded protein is CAISESANEQFF.

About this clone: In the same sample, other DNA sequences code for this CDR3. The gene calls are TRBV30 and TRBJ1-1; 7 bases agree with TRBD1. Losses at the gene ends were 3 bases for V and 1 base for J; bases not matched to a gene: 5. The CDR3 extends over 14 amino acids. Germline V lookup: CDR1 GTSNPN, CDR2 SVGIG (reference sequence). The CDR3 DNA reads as TGTGCCTGGAGCCCGGGACAGACGAACACTGAAGCTTTCTTT. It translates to CAWSPGQTNTEAFF.

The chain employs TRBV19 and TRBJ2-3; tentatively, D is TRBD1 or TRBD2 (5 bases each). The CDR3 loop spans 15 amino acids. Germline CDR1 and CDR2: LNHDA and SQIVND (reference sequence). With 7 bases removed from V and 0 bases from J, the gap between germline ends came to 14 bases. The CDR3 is CASTPPGGSTDTQYF. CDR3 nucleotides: TGTGCCAGTACCCCTCCTGGGGGAAGCACAGATACGCAGTATTTT.

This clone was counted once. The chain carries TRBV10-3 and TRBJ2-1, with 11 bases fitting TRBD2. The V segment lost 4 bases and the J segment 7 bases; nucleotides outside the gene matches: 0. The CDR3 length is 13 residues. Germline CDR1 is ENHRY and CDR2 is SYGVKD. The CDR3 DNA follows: TGTGCCATCAGTGGACTAGCGGGGAATGAGCAGTTCTTC. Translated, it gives CAISGLAGNEQFF.

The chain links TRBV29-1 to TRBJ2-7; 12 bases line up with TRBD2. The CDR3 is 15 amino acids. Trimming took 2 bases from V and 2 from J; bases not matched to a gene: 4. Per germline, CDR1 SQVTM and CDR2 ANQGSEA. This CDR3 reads CSVELAGGTPYEQYF. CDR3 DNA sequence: TGCAGCGTTGAACTAGCGGGAGGGACCCCCTACGAGCAGTACTTC.

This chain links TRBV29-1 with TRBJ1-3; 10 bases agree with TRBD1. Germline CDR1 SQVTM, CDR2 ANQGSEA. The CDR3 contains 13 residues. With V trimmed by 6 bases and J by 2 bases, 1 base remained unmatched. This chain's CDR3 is CSVGTGAGNTIYF. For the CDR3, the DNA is TGCAGCGTCGGGACAGGGGCTGGAAACACCATATATTTT.

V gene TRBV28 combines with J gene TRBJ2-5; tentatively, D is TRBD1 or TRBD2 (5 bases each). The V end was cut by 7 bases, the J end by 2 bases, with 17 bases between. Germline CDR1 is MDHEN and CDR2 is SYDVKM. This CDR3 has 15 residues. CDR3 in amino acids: CASNQRGAGQETQYF. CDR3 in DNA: TGTGCCAGCAACCAGAGAGGGGCAGGTCAAGAGACCCAGTACTTC.